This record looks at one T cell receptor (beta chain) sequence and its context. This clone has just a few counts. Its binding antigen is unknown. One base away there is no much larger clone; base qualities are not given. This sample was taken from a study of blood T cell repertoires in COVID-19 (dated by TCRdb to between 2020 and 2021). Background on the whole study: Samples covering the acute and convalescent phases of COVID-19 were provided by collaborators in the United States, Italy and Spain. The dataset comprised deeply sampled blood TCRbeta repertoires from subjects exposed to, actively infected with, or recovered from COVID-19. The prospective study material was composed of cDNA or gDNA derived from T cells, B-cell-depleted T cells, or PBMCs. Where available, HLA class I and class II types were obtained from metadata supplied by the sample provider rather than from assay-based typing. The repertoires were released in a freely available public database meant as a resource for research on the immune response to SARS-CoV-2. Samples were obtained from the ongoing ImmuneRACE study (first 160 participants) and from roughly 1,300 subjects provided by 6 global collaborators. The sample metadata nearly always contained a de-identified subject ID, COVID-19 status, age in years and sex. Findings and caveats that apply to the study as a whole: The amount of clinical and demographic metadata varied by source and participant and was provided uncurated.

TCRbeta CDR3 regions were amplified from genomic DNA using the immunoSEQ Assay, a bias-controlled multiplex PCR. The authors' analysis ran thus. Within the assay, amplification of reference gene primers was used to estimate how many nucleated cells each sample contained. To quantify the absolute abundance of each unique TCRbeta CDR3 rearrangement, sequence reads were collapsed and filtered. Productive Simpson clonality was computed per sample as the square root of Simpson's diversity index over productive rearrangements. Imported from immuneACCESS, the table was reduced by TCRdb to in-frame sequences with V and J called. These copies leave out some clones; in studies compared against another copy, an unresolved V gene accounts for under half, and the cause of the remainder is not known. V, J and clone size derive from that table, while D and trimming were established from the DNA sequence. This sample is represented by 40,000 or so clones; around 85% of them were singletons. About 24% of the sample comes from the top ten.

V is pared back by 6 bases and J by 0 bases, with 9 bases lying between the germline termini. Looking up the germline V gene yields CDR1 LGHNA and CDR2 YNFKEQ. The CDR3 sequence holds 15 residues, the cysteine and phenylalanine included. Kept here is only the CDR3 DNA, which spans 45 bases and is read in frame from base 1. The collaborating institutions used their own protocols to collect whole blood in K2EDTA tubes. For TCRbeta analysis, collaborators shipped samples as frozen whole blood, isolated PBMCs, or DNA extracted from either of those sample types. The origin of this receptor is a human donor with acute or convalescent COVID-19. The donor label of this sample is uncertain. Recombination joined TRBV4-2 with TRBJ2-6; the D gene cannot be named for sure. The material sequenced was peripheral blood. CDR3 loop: CASREDTSGANVLTF. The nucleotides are TGTGCCAGCAGAGAAGACACCTCTGGGGCCAACGTCCTGACTTTC.